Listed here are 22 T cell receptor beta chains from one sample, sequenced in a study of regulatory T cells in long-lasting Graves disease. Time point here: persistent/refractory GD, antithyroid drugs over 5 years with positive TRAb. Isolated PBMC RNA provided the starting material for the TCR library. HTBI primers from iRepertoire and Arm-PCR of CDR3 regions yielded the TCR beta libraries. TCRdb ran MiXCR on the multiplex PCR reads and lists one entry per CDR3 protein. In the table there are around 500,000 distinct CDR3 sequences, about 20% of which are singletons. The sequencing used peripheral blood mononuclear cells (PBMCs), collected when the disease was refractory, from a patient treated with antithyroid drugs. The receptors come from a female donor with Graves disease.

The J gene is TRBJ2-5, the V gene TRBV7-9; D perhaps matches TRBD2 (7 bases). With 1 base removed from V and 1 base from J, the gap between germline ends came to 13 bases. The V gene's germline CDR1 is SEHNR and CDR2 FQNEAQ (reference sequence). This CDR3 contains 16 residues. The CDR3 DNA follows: TGTGCCAGCAGCTTAGTCGGGGGGCGCATCCAAGAGACCCAGTACTTC. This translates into CASSLVGGRIQETQYF.

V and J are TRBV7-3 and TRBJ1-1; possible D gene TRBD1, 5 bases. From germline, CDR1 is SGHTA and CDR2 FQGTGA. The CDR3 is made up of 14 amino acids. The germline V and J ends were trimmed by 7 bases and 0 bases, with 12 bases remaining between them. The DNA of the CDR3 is TGTGCCAGCAAAACAGGAGCCCTGAACACTGAAGCTTTCTTT. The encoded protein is CASKTGALNTEAFF.

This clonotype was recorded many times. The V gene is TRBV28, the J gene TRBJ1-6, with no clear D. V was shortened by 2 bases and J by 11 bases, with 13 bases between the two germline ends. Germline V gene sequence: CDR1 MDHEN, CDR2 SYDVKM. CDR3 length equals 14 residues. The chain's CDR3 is CASSLRAVLTPLHF. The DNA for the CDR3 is TGTGCCAGCAGTTTAAGGGCAGTTTTGACACCCCTCCACTTT.

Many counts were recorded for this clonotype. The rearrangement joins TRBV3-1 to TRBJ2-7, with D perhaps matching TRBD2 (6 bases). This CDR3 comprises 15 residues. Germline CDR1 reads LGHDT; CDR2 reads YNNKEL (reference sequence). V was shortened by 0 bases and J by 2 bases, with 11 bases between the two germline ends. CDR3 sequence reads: CASSQEGLTAYEQYF. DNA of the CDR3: TGTGCCAGCAGCCAAGAGGGACTTACAGCCTACGAGCAGTACTTC.

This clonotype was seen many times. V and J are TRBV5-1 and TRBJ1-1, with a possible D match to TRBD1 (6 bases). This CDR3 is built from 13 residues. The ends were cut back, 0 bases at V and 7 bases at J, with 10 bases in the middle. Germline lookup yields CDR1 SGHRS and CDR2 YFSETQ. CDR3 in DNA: TGCGCCAGCAGCTTGGGCGGGGGCGGTGAAGCTTTCTTT. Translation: CASSLGGGGEAFF. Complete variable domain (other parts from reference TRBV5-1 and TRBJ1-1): KAGVTQTPRYLIKTRGQQVTLSCSPISGHRSVSWYQQTPGQGLQFLFEYFSETQRNKGNFPGRFSGRQFSNSRSEMNVSTLELGDSALYLCASSLGGGGEAFFGQGTRLTVV.

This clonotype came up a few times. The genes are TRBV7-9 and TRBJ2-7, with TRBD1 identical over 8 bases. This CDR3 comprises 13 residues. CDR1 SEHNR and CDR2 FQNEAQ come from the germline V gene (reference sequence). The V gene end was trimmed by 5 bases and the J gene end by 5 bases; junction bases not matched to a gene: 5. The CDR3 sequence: CASSPRQGNEQYF. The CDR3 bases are TGTGCCAGCAGCCCCAGACAGGGGAACGAGCAGTACTTC.

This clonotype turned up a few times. CDR3 sequence: CASSLSAAGQYEQYF. DNA of the CDR3: TGTGCCAGCAGTTTATCCGCGGCAGGGCAGTACGAGCAGTACTTC. The chain is built from TRBV28 and TRBJ2-7; D possibly corresponds to TRBD1 (5 bases). Germline V gives CDR1 MDHEN, CDR2 SYDVKM. With 1 base removed from V and 4 bases from J, the gap between germline ends came to 14 bases. This CDR3 contains 15 residues.

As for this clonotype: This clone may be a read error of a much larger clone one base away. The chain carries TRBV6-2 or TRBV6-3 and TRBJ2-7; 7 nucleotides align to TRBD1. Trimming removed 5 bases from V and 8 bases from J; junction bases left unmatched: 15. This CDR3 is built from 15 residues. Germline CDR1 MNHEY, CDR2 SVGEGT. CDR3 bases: TGTGCCAGCAGTGAAGTAGCGACAGGGCCCAACAAGCAGTACTTC. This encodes CASSEVATGPNKQYF.

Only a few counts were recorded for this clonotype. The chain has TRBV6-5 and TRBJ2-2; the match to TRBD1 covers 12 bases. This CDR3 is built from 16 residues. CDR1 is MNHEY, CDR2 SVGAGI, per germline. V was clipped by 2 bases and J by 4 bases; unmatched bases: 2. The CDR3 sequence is CASSYRDRGPTGELFF. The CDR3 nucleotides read TGTGCCAGCAGTTACCGGGACAGGGGGCCCACCGGGGAGCTGTTTTTT.

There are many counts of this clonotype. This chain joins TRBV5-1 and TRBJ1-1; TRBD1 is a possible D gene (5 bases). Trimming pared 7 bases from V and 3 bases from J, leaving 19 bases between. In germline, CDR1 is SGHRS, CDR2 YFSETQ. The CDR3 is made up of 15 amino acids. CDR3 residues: CASSSVWGLYTEAFF. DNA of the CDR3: TGCGCCAGCTCGTCGGTCTGGGGACTCTACACTGAAGCTTTCTTT.

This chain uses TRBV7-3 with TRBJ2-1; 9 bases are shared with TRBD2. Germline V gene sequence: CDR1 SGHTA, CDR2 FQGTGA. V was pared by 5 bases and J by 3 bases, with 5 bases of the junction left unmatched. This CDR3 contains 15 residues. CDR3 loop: CASSLETSGYNEQFF. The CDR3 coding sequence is TGTGCCAGCAGCCTCGAGACTAGCGGCTACAATGAGCAGTTCTTC.

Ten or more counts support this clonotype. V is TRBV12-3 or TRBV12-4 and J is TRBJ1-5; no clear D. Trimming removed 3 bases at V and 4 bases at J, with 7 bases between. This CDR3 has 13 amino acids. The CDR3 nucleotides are TGTGCCAGCAGTTTCGCGGCTAATCAGCCCCAGCATTTT. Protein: CASSFAANQPQHF.

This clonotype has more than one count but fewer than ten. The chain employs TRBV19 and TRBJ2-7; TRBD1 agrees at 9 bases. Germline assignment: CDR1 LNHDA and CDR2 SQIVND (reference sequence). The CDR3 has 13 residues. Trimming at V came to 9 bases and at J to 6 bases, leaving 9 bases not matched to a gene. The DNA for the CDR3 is TGTGCCAGCCTCGGGACAGGGATTTCCGAGCAGTACTTC. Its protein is CASLGTGISEQYF.

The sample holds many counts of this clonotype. CDR3 sequence reads: CASRLGRASGNTIYF. In DNA, the CDR3 is TGTGCCAGCAGGCTTGGCAGAGCCTCTGGAAACACCATATATTTT. The rearrangement uses TRBV28 and TRBJ1-3; no firm D call. CDR3 size: 15 residues. V was cut by 6 bases and J by 0 bases, with 12 bases left in between. The V gene's germline CDR1 is MDHEN and CDR2 SYDVKM.

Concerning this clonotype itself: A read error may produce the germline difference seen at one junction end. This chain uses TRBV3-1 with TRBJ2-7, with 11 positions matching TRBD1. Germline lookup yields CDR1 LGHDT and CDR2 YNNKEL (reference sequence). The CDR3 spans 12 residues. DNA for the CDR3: TGTGCCAGCAGCCTAGGACAGGGGGCTCTCCTCTTC. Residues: CASSLGQGALLF.

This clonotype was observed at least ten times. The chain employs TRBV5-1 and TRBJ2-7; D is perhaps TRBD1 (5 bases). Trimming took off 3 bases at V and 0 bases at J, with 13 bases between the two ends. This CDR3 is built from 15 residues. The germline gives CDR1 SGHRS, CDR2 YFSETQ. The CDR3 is CASSSQGTLSYEQYF. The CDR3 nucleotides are TGCGCCAGCAGCTCCCAGGGCACCCTCTCCTACGAGCAGTACTTC.

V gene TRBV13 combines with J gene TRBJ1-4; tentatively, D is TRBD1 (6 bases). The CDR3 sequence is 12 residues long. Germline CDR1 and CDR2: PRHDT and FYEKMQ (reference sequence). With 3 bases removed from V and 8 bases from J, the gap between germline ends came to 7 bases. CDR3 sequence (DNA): TGTGCCAGCAGCTTGGGACAAGAAAAACTGTTTTTT. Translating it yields CASSLGQEKLFF. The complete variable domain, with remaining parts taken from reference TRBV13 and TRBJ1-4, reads AAGVIQSPRHLIKEKRETATLKCYPIPRHDTVYWYQQGPGQDPQFLISFYEKMQSDKGSIPDRFSAQQFSDYHSELNMSSLELGDSALYFCASSLGQEKLFFGSGTQLSVL.

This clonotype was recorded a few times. The CDR3 is CASRRSGEKTGELFF. CDR3 nucleotide sequence: TGTGCCAGCAGGCGATCAGGGGAAAAAACCGGGGAGCTGTTTTTT. The chain is built from TRBV14 and TRBJ2-2, with D possibly being TRBD1 (6 bases). CDR1 SGHDN and CDR2 FVKESK come from the germline V gene. The CDR3 sequence is 15 residues long. Trimming left V 6 bases short and J 5 bases short, with 16 bases between. Supplemented by reference TRBV14 and TRBJ2-2, the full variable domain reads EAGVTQFPSHSVIEKGQTVTLRCDPISGHDNLYWYRRVMGKEIKFLLHFVKESKQDESGMPNNRFLAERTGGTYSTLKVQPAELEDSGVYFCASRRSGEKTGELFFGEGSRLTVL.

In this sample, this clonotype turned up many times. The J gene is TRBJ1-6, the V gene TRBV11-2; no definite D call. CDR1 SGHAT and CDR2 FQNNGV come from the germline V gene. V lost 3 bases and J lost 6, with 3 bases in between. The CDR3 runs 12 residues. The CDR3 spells CASSLANSPLHF. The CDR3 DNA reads TGTGCCAGCAGCTTGGCTAATTCACCCCTCCACTTT. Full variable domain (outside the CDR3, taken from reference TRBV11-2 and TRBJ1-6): EAGVAQSPRYKIIEKRQSVAFWCNPISGHATLYWYQQILGQGPKLLIQFQNNGVVDDSQLPKDRFSAERLKGVDSTLKIQPAKLEDSAVYLCASSLANSPLHFGNGTRLTVT.

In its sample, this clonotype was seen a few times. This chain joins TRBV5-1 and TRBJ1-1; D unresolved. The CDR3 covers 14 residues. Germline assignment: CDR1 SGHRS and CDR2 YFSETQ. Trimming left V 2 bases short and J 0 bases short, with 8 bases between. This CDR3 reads CASSFGRMNTEAFF. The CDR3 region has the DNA TGCGCCAGCAGCTTTGGTAGGATGAACACTGAAGCTTTCTTT.

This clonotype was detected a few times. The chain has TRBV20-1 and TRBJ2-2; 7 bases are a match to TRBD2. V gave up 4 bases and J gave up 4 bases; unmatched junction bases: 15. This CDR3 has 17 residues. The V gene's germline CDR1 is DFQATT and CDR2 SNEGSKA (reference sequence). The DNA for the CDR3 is TGCAGTGCTACCCAATCCCAACGGGGAGGGGTCACCGGGGAGCTGTTTTTT. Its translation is CSATQSQRGGVTGELFF.

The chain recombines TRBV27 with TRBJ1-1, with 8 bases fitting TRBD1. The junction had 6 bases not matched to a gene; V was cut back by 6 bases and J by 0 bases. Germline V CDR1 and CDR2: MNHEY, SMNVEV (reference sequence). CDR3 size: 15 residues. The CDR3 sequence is CASRRDRGLNTEAFF. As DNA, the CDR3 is TGTGCCAGCAGAAGAGACAGGGGATTGAACACTGAAGCTTTCTTT.